This T cell receptor (beta chain) derives from a study of blood T cell repertoires in COVID-19 (dated by TCRdb to 2018 to 2021). Study-wide context: Samples from collaborators originated in the United States, Italy and Spain and spanned both the acute and convalescent phases of COVID-19. HLA class I and class II types, where available, came from metadata supplied by the sample provider rather than from assay-based typing. Deeply sampled blood TCRbeta repertoires from subjects exposed to, actively infected with, or recovered from COVID-19 were included in the dataset. The material from the prospective study consisted of cDNA or gDNA derived from T cells, B-cell-depleted T cells, or PBMCs. The samples were drawn from the first 160 participants of the ongoing ImmuneRACE study and from 950 to 1,500 subjects provided by 6 global collaborators. The repertoires were released in a freely available public database intended as a resource for research on the immune response to SARS-CoV-2. The sample metadata nearly always contained a de-identified subject ID, COVID-19 status, age in years and sex.

Concerning this clone itself: Its antigen target is currently unknown. Within one base of it there is no much larger clone, and no base qualities were kept.

Participants in the prospective study were aged roughly 18 to 89 years, lived in 24 United States geographic areas, and enrolled through a virtual design. To assign participants to cohorts, the prospective study relied on clinical history that participants themselves reported in a screening survey and a study questionnaire. Recovered participants in ImmuneRACE Cohort 3 were defined as having two consecutive negative NP/OP PCR tests, clearance from a healthcare professional, or resolution of symptoms. Each participant in the prospective study had whole blood, serum and a nasopharyngeal or oropharyngeal swab collected by mobile phlebotomists. Over a roughly 2-month period, participants in the prospective study had the option of providing additional blood draws and questionnaires. Before DNA extraction, prospective study blood samples were shipped either frozen or at room temperature. General findings and caveats noted by the study authors: The amount of clinical and demographic metadata varied by source and participant and was provided uncurated.

The immunoSEQ Assay, a bias-controlled multiplex PCR, was used to amplify TCRbeta CDR3 regions from genomic DNA. As for the original processing: The number of nucleated cells in each sample was estimated by amplification of reference gene primers within the assay. To quantify the absolute abundance of each unique TCRbeta CDR3 rearrangement, sequence reads were collapsed and filtered. For each sample, productive Simpson clonality was calculated as the square root of Simpson's diversity index over productive rearrangements. TCRdb mirrors the immuneACCESS table, restricted to in-frame sequences. Some clones are absent from its copies; in checked studies, under half trace to an unresolved V gene, and the reason for the others is unknown. The V and J calls and clone size are taken from that table; D and trimming were inferred from the DNA. The sample table lists about 270,000 clones, about nine tenths of them with a count of one. The ten most abundant clones make up approximately 2.4% of the sample.

Input material: PBMCs or T cells enriched from blood (not recorded which). This sequence was found in a woman younger than 30 who had recovered from COVID-19.

At the DNA level, the sequence is TGTGCCAGCAGCCTTAGCGGGGGGGAAAGTGGAGAGACCCAGTACTTC. The encoded protein is CASSLSGGESGETQYF. The receptor chain draws on TRBV7-2 and TRBJ2-5, and 11 junction bases match TRBD2. CDR1 SGHTA and CDR2 FQGNSA were looked up in the germline V gene. The CDR3 goes from the cysteine to the phenylalanine over 16 residues. The CDR3 DNA has 48 bases and is translated from base 1. Trimming takes 5 bases off V and 4 bases off J; junction bases not matched to a gene: 9.